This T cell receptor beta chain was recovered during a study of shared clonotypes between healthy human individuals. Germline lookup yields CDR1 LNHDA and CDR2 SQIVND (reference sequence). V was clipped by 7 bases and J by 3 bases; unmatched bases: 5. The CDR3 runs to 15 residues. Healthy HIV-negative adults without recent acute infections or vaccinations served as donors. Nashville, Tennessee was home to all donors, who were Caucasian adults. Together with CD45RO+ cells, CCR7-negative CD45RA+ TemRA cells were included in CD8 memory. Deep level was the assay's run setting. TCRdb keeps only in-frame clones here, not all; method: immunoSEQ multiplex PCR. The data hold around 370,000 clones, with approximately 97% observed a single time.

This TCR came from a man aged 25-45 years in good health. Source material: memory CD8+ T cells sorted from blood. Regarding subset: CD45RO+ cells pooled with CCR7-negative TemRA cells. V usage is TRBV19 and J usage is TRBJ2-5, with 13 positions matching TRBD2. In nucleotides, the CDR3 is TGTGCCAGTAAGCCGGGGACTAGCGGGAAAGAGACCCAGTACTTC. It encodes CASKPGTSGKETQYF.